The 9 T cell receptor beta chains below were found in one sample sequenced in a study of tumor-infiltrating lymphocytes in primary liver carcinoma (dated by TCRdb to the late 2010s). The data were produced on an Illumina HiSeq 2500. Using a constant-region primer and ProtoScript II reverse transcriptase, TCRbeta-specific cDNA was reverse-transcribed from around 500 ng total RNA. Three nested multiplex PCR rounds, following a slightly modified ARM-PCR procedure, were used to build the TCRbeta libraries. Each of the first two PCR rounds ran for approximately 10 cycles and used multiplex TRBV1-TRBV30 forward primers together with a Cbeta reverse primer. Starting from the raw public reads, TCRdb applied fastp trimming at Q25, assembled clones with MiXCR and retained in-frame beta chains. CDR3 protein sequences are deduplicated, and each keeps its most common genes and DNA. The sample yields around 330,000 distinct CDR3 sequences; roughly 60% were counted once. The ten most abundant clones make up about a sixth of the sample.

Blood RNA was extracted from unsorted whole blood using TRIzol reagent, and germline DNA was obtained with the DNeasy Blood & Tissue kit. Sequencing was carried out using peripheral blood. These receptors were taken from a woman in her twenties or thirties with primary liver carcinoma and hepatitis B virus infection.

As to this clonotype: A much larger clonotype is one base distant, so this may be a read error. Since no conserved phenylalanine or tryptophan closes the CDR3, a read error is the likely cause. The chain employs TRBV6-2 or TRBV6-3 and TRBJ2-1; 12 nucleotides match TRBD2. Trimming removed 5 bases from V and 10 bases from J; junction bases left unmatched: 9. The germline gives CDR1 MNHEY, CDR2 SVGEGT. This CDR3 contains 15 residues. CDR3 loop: CASSRTSGDIREQFS. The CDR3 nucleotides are TGTGCCAGCAGTCGGACTAGCGGGGATATTAGGGAGCAGTTCTCC.

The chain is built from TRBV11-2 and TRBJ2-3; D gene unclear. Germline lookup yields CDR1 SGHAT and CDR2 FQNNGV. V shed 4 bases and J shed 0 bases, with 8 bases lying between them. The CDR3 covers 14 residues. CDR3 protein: CASSSAVSTDTQYF. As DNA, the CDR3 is TGTGCCAGCAGCTCTGCTGTTAGCACAGATACGCAGTATTTT.

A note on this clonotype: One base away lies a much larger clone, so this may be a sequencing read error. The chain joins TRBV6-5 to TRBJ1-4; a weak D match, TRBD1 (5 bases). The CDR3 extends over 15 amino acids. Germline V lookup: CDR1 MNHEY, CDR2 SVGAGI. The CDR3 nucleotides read TGTGCCAGCAGTTATGGAGGGCAGGGTGATGAAAAACCGTTTTTT. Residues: CASSYGGQGDEKPFF.

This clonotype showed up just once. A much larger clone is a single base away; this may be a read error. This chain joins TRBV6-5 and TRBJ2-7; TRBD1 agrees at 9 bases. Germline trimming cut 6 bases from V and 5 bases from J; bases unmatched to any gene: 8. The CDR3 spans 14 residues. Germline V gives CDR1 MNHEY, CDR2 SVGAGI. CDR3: CASRGQGSHNEQYF. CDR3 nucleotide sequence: TGTGCCAGCAGGGGACAGGGTTCCCATAACGAGCAGTACTTC.

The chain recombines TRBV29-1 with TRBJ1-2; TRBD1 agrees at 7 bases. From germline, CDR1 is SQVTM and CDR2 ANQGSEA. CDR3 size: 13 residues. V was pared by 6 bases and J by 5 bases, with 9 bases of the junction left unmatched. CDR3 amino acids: CSVRDRAPYGYTF. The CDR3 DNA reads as TGCAGCGTCCGGGACAGAGCCCCATATGGCTACACCTTC.

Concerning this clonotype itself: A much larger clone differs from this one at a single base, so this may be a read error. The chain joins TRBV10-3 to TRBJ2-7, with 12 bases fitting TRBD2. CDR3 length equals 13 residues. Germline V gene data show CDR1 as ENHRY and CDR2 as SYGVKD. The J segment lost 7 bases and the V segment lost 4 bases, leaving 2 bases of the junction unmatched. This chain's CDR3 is CAISALAGGEQYF. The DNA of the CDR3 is TGTGCCATCAGTGCTCTAGCGGGAGGGGAGCAGTACTTC.

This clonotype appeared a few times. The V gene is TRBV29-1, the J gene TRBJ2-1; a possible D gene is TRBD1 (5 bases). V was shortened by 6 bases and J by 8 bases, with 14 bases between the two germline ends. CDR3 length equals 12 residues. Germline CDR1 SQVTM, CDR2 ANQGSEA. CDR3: CSVATAGYEQFF. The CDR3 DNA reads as TGCAGCGTGGCGACCGCAGGGTATGAGCAGTTCTTC.

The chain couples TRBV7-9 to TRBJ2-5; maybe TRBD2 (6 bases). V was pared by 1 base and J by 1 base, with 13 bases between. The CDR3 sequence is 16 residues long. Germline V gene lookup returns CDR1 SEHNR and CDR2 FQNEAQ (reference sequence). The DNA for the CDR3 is TGTGCCAGCAGCTTAGAACGGGGGAACCCCCAAGAGACCCAGTACTTC. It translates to CASSLERGNPQETQYF.

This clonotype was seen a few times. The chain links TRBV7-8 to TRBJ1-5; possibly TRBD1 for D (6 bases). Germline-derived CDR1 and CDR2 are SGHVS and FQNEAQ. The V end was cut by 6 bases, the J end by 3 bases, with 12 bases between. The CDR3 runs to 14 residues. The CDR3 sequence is CASSSRTDNQPQHF. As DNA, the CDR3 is TGTGCCAGCAGTTCCCGGACAGACAATCAGCCCCAGCATTTT.